This T cell receptor beta chain appears in the sequencing data of a study of cytomegalovirus exposure and HLA in healthy donors. Study at large: There were approximately 400 genotyped donors. Of these, 81% fell in the genetic ancestry cluster associated with self-reported Caucasian donors.

As for this clone: What it binds is unknown.

Germline CDR1 WSHSY, CDR2 SAAADI. V was shortened by 8 bases and J by 3 bases, with 14 bases between the two germline ends. The CDR3 runs to 14 residues. The study ran its PCR with 60 Vbeta and 13 Jbeta primers. Clones were sequenced by immunoSEQ multiplex PCR, and TCRdb holds only the in-frame ones, with some missing. The sample holds 60,000 to 85,000 clones. Findings of the study overall: An analysis that came later showed most CMV-associated TCR beta chains appearing HLA-restricted. A list of 164 TCR beta chains associated with cytomegalovirus was given. Later analysis associated a missense DCLRE1C variant with TCR beta V- and J-gene trimming.

This TCR came from a man aged 50 to 59 in good health and CMV-seropositive. Specimen: PBMCs. The V call is TRBV10-2, the J call TRBJ1-5, with D possibly being TRBD1 (6 bases). The CDR3 protein is CASWAGQYNQPQHF. In DNA form, the CDR3 reads TGCGCCAGCTGGGCCGGACAGTACAATCAGCCCCAGCATTTT.